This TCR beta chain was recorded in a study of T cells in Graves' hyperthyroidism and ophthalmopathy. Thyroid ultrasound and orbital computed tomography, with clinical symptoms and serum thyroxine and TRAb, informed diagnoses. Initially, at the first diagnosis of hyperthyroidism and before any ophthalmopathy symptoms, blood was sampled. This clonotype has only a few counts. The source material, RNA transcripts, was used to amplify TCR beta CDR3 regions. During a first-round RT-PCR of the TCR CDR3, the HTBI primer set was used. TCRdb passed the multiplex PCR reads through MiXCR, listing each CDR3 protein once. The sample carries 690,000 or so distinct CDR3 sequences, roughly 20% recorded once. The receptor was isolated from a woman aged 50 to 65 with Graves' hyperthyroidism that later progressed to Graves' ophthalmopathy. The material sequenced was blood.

The CDR3 nucleotides read TGTGCCAGCACCCACAGGGCAGCCTCCTATAATTCACCCCTCCACTTT. It yields the protein CASTHRAASYNSPLHF. This sequence joins TRBV3-1 and TRBJ1-6; possibly TRBD1 for D (6 bases). This CDR3 is built from 16 residues. Deletions cut 7 bases from V and 0 bases from J, with 13 bases between. Looked up from germline, CDR1 is LGHDT and CDR2 is YNNKEL (reference sequence).